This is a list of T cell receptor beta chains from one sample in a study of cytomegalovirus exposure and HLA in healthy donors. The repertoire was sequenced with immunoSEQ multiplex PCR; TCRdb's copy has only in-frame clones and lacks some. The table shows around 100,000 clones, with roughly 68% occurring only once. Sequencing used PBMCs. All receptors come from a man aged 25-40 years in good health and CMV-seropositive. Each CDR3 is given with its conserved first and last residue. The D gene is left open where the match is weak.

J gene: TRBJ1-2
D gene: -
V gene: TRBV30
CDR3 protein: CAWSNEGGRPNYGYTF

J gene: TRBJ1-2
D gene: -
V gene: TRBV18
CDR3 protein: CASSPPAQFGYTF

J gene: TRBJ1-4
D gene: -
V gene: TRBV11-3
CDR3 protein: CASSFGGNEKLFF

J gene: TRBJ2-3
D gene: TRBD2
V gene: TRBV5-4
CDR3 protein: CASSLARQLAGASTDTQYF

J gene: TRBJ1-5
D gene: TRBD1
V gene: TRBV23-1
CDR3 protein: CASSQSSGTARNQPQHF

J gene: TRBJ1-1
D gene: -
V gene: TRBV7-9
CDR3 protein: CASSLGHLNTEAFF

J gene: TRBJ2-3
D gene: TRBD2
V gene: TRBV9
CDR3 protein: CASSGPRGLAEGSIDTQYF

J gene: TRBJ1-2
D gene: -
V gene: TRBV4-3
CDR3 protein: CASSQAWGDFNYGYTF

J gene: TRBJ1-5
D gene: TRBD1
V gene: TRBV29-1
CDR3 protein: CSVQGAFNQPQHF

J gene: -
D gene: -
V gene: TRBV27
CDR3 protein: CASSLSASYEQYF

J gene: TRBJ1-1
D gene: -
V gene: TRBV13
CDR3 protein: CASSLAGSWGENTEAFF

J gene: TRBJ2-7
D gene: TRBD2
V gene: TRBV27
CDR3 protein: CASSSSYKRGTYEQYF

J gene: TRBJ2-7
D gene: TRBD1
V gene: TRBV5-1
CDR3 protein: CASSLNGGQASVEQYF

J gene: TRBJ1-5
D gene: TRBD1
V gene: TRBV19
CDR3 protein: CASSIHGTGDQPQHF

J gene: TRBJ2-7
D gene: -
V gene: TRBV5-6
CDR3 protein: CASSLGGQLYEQYF

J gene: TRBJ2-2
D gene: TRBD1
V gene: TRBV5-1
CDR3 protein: CASRKGQLFTGELFF

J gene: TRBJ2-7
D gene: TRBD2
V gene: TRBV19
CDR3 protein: CASSIAPGSGARNEQYF